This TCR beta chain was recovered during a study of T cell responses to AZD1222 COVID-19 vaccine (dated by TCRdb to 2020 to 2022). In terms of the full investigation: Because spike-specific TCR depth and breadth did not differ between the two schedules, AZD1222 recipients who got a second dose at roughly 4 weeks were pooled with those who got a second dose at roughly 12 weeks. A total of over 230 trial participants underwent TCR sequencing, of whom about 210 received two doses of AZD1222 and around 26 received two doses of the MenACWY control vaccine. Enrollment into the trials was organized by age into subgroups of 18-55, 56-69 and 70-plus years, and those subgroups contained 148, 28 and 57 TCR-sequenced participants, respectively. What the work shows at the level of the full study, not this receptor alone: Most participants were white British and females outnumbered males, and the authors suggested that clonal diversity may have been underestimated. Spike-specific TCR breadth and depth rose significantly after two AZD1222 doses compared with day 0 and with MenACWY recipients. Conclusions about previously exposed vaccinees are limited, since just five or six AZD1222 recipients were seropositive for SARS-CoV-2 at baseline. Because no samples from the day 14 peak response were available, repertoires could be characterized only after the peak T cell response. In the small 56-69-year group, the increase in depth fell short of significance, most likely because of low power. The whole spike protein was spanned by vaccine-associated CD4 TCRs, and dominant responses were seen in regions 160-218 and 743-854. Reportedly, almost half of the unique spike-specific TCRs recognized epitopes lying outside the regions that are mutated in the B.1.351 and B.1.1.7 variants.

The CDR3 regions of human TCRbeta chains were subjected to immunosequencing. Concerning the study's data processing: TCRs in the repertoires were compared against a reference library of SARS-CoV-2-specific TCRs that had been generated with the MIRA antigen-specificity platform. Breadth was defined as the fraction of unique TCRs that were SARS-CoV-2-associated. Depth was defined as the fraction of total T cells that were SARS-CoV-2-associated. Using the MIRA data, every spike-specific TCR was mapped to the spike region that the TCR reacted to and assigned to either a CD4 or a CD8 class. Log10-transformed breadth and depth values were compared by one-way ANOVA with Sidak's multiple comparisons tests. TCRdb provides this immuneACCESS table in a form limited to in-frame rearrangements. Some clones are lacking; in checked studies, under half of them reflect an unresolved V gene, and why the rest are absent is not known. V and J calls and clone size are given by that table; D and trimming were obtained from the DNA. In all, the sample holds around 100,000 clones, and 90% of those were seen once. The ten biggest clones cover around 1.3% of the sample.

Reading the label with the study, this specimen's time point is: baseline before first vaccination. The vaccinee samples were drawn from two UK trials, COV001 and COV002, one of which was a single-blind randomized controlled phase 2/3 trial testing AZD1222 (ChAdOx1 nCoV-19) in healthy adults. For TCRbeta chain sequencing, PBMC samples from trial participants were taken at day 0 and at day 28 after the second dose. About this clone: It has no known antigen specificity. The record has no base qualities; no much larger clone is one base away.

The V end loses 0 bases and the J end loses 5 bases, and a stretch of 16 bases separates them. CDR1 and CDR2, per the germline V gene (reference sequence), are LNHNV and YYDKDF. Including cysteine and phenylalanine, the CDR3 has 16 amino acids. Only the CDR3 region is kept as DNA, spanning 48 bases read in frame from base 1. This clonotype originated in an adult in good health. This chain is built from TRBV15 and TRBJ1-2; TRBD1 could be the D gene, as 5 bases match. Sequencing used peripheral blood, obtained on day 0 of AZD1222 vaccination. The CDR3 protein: CATSRDGGTEYYGYTF. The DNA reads TGTGCCACCAGCAGAGATGGGGGGACGGAGTATTATGGCTACACCTTC.